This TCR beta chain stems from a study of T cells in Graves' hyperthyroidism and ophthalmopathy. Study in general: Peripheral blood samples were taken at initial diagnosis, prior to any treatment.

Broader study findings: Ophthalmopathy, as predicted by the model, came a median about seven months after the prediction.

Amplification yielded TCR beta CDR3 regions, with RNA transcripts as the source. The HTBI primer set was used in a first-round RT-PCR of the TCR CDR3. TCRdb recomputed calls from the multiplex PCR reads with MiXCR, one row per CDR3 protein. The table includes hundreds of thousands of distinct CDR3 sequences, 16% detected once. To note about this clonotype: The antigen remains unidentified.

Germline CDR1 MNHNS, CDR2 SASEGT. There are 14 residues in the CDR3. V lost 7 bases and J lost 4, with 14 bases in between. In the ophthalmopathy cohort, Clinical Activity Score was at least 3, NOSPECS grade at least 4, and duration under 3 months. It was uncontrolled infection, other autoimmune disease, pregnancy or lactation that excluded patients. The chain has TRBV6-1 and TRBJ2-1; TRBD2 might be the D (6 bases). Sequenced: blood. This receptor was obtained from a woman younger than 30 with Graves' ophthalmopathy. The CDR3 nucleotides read TGTGCCAGCACCGGGGGTCTGGGGTACAATGAGCAGTTCTTC. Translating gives CASTGGLGYNEQFF.